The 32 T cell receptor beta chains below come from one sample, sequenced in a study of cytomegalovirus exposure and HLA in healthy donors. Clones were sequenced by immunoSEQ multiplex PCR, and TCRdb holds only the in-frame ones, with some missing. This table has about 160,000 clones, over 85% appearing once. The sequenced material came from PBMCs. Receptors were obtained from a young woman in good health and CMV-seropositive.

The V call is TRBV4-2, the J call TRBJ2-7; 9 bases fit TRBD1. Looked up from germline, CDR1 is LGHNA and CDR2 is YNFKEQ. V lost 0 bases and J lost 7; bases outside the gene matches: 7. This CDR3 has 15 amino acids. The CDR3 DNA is TGTGCCAGCAGCCAAGAGTTGGACAGGGGACCGGAGCAGTACTTC. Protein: CASSQELDRGPEQYF.

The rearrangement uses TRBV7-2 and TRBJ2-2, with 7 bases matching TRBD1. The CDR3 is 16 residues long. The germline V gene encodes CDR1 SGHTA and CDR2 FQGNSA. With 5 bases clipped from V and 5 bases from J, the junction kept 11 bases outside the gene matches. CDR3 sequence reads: CASSRDPGGHTGELFF. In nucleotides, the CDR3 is TGTGCCAGCAGCCGAGACCCAGGGGGACATACCGGGGAGCTGTTTTTT.

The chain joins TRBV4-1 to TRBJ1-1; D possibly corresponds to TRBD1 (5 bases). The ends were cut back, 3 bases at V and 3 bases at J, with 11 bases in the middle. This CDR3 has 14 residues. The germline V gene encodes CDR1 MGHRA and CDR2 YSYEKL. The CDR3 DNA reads TGCGCCAGCAGCCACCGACCGGGGGACACTGAAGCTTTCTTT. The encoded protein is CASSHRPGDTEAFF.

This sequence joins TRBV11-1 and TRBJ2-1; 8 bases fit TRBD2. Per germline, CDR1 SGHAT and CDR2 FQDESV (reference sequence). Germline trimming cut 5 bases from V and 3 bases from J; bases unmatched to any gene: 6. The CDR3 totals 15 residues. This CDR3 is CASSPGLVVYNEQFF. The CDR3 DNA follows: TGTGCCAGCAGCCCGGGACTAGTAGTCTACAATGAGCAGTTCTTC.

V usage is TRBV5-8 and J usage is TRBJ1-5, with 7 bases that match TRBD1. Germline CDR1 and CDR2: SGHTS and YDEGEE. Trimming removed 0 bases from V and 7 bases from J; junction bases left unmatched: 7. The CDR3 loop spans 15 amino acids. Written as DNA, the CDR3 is TGTGCCAGCAGCTTGGAGGGGGCAAGTTGGCAGCCCCAGCATTTT. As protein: CASSLEGASWQPQHF.

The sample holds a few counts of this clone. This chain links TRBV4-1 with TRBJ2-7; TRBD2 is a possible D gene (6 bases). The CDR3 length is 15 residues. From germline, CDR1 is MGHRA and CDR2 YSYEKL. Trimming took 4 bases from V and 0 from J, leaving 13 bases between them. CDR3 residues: CASSLLQLASYEQYF. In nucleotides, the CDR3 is TGCGCCAGCAGCCTACTACAACTAGCCTCCTACGAGCAGTACTTC.

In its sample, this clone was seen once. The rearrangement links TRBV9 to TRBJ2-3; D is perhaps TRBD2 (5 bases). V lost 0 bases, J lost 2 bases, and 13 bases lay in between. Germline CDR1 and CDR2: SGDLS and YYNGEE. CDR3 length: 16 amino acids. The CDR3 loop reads CASSVGASRHTDTQYF. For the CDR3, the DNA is TGTGCCAGCAGCGTAGGGGCTAGCCGTCACACAGATACGCAGTATTTT.

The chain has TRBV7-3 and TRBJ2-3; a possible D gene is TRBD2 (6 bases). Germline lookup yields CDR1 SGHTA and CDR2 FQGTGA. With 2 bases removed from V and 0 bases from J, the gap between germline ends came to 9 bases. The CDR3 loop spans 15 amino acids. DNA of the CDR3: TGTGCCAGCAGCTTAGACGGGAGTAGCACAGATACGCAGTATTTT. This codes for CASSLDGSSTDTQYF.

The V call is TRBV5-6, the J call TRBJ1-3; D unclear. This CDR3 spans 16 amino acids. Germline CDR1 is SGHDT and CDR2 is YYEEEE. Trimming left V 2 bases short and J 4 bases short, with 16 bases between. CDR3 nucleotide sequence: TGTGCCAGCAGCTTTCTGGGGAGCCCCTCCGGAAACACCATATATTTT. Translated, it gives CASSFLGSPSGNTIYF.

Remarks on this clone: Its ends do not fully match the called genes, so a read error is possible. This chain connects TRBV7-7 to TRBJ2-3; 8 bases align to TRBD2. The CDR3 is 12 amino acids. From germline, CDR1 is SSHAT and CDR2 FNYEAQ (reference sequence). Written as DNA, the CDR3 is TGTGCTAGCAGCTCCGGGGGGGGTACGCAGTATTTT. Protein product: CASSSGGGTQYF.

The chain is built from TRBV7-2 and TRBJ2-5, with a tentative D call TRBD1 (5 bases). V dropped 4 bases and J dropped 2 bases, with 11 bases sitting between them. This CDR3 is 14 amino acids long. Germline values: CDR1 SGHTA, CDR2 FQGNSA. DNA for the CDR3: TGTGCCAGCAGCTCCCAGGGTATACAAGAGACCCAGTACTTC. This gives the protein CASSSQGIQETQYF.

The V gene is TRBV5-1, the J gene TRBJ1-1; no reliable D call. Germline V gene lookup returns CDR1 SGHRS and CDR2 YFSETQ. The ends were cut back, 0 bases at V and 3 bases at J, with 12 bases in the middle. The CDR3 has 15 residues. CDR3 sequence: CASSLGAVGDTEAFF. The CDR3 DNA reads TGCGCCAGCAGCTTGGGGGCAGTCGGTGACACTGAAGCTTTCTTT.

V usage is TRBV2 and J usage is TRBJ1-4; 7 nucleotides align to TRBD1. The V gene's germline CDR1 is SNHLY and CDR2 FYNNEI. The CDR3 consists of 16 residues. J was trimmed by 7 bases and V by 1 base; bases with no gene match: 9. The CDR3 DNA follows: TGTGCCAGCAGTGAAGTCGGGAGGGGGCACGGTGAAAAACTGTTTTTT. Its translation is CASSEVGRGHGEKLFF. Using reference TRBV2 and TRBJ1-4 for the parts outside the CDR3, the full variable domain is EPEVTQTPSHQVTQMGQEVILRCVPISNHLYFYWYRQILGQKVEFLVSFYNNEISEKSEIFDDQFSVERPDGSNFTLKIRSTKLEDSAMYFCASSEVGRGHGEKLFFGSGTQLSVL.

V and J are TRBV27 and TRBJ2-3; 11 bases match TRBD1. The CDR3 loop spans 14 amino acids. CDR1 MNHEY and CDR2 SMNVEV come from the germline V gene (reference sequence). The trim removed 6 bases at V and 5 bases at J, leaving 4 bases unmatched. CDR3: CASRRTGGLDTQYF. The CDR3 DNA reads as TGTGCCAGCAGGCGGACAGGGGGCTTAGATACGCAGTATTTT.

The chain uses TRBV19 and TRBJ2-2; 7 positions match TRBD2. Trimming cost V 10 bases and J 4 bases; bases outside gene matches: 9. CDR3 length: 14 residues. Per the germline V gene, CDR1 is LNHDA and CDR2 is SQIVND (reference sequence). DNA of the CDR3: TGTGCCATCTTTGCGGGAGACGCCACCGGGGAGCTGTTTTTT. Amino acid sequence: CAIFAGDATGELFF.

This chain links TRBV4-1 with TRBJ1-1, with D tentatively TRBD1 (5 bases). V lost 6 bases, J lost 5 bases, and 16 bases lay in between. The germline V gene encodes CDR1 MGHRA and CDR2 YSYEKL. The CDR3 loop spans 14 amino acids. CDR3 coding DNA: TGCGCCAGCAGTGTCGCAGGGAGGGATACTGAAGCTTTCTTT. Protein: CASSVAGRDTEAFF.

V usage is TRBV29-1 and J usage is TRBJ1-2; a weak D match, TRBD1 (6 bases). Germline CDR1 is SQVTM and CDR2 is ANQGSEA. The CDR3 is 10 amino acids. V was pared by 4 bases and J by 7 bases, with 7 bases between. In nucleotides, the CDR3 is TGCAGCGTTGTGACAGGTGGCTACACCTTC. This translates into CSVVTGGYTF.

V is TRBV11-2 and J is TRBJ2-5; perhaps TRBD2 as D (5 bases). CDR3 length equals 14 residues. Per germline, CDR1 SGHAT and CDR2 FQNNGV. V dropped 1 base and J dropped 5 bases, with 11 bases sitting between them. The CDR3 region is CASSLAPSKETQYF. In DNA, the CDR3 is TGTGCCAGCAGCTTAGCTCCTAGCAAGGAGACCCAGTACTTC.

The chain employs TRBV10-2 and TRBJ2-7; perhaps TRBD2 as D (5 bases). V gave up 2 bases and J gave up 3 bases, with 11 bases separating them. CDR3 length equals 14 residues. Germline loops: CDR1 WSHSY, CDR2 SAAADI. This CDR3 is CASSEGQLGYEQYF. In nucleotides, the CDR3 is TGCGCCAGCAGTGAGGGGCAACTAGGCTACGAGCAGTACTTC.

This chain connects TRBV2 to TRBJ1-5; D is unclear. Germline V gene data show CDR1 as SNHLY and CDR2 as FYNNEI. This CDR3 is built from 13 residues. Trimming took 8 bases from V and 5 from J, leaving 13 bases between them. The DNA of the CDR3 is TGTGCCAGCGGAGGACTCTTAGATCAGCCCCAGCATTTT. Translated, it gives CASGGLLDQPQHF.

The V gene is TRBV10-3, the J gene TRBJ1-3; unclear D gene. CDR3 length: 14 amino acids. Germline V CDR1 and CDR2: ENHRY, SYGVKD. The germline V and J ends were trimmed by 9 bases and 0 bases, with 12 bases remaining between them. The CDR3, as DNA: TGTGCCATGGCGGGAGGGAACTCTGGAAACACCATATATTTT. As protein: CAMAGGNSGNTIYF.

CDR3 sequence (DNA): TGTGCCACCAGCCAACCGGGACAGGCCTTTTACGAGCAGTACTTC. This gives the protein CATSQPGQAFYEQYF. This chain links TRBV15 with TRBJ2-7, with 8 positions matching TRBD1. The CDR3 is 15 residues long. Germline CDR1 reads LNHNV; CDR2 reads YYDKDF (reference sequence). V trimming: 5 bases; J trimming: 4 bases; junction bases outside the gene matches: 10.

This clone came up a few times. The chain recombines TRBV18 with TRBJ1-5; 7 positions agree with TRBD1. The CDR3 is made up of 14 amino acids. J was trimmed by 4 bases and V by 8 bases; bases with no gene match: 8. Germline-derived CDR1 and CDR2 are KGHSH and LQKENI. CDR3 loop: CASQQTGENQPQHF. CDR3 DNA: TGTGCCAGCCAACAAACAGGGGAGAATCAGCCCCAGCATTTT.

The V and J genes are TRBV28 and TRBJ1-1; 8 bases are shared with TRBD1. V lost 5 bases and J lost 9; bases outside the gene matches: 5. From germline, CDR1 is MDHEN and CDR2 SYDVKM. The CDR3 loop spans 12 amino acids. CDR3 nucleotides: TGTGCCAGCAGTCTAAGGACAGGGAAAGCTTTCTTT. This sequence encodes CASSLRTGKAFF. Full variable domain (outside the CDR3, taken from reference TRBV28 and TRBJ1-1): DVKVTQSSRYLVKRTGEKVFLECVQDMDHENMFWYRQDPGLGLRLIYFSYDVKMKEKGDIPEGYSVSREKKERFSLILESASTNQTSMYLCASSLRTGKAFFGQGTRLTVV.

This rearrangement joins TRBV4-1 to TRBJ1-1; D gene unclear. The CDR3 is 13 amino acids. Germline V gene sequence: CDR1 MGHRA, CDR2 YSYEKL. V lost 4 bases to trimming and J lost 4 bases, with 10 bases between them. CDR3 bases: TGCGCCAGCAGCCCTCCGTCAGGCACTGAAGCTTTCTTT. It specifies CASSPPSGTEAFF.

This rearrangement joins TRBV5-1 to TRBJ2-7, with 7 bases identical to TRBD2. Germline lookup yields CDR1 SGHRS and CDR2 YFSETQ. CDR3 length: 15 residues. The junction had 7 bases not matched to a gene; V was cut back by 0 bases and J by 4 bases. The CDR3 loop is CASSLGGTTAYEQYF. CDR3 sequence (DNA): TGCGCCAGCAGCTTGGGAGGGACTACCGCTTACGAGCAGTACTTC.

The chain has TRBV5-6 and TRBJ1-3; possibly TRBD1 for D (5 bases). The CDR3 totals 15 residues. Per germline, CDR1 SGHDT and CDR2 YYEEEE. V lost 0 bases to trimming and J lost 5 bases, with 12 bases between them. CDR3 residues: CASSLGGRSRNTIYF. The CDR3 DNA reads TGTGCCAGCAGCTTGGGGGGCCGTTCGAGAAACACCATATATTTT.

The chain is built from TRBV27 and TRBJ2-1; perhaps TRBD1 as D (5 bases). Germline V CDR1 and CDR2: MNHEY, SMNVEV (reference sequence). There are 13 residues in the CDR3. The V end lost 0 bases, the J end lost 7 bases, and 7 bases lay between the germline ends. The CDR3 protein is CASSLSGANEQFF. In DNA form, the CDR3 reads TGTGCCAGCAGTTTATCAGGGGCAAATGAGCAGTTCTTC.

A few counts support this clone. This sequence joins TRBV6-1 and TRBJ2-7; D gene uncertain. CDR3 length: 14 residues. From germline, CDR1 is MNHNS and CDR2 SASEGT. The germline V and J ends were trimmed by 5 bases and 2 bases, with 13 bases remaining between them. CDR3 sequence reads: CASSPTEFTYEQYF. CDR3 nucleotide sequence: TGTGCCAGCAGTCCGACTGAGTTTACCTACGAGCAGTACTTC.

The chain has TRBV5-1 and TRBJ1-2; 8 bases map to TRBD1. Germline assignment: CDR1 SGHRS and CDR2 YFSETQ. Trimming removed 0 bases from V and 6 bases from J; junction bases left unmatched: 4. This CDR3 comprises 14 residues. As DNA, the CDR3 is TGCGCCAGCAGCTTGGGACAGGGGACGGATGGCTACACCTTC. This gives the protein CASSLGQGTDGYTF.

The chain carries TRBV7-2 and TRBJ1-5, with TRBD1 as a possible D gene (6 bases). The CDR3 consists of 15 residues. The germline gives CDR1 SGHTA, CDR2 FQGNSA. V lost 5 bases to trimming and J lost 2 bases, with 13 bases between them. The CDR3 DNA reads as TGTGCCAGCAGCCTTGGGGGGGGCCGCAATCAGCCCCAGCATTTT. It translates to CASSLGGGRNQPQHF.

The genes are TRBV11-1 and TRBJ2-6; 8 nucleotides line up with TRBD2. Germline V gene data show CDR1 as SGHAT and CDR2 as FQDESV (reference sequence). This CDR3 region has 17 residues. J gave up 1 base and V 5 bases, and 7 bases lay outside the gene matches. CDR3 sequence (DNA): TGTGCCAGCAGCGGGACTAGAACTTTGTCTGGGGCCAACGTCCTGACTTTC. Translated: CASSGTRTLSGANVLTF.